A selection of T cell receptor beta chains follows, all from one sample in a study of shared clonotypes between healthy human individuals. Method: immunoSEQ multiplex PCR; TCRdb's copy keeps in-frame clones and lacks some. The table has over a million clones, over 95% seen once. Material: naive CD4+ T cells sorted from blood. The receptors derive from a young man in good health. Each CDR3 is given with its conserved first and last residue. Not every row has a clone size; where given, it reads once, few, many or a size class.

j_call clone_size v_call cdr3_aa
TRBJ1-5 NA TRBV6-6 CASSYSGEHNQPQHF
TRBJ2-1 NA TRBV4-1 CASRSTRDNEQFF
TRBJ2-7 once TRBV5-4 CASSAGLAGGPSYEQYF
TRBJ1-4 NA TRBV30 CAWRQVAEKLFF
TRBJ2-7 NA TRBV5-1 CASSRAGSELYEQYF
TRBJ1-2 NA TRBV5-4 CASSLTGQGGYTF
TRBJ2-1 NA TRBV5-6 CASNRKLAGGDNEQFF
TRBJ2-7 NA TRBV5-1 CASSLVGGDSYEQYF
TRBJ1-1 NA TRBV19 CASSSQTRVEAFF
TRBJ1-3 NA TRBV30 CAWFLGNTIYF
TRBJ1-2 NA TRBV28 CASVLTGRYGYTF
TRBJ2-2 NA TRBV5-1 CASRRDTPNTGELFF
TRBJ2-2 NA TRBV5-1 CASMREGNTGELFF
TRBJ1-5 NA TRBV4-3 CASSQVAGANQPQHF
TRBJ1-1 NA TRBV18 CASSPLGHTLTEAFF
TRBJ2-3 once TRBV4-3 CASSQRGDPTDTQYF
TRBJ2-2 NA TRBV27 CASSFSGLYENTGELFF
TRBJ2-1 NA TRBV18 CASSHGELSISGQFF
TRBJ2-7 NA TRBV11-3 CASSRGTTDTYEQYF
TRBJ2-1 NA TRBV29-1 CSVRVAEQFF
TRBJ2-1 NA TRBV5-1 CASSLIPDNEQFF
TRBJ2-7 NA TRBV27 CASSLSRLAGAYEQYF
TRBJ1-2 NA TRBV28 CASRLPGQRYGYTF
TRBJ2-7 NA TRBV10-3 CAIGPASGIATLGRHYEQYF